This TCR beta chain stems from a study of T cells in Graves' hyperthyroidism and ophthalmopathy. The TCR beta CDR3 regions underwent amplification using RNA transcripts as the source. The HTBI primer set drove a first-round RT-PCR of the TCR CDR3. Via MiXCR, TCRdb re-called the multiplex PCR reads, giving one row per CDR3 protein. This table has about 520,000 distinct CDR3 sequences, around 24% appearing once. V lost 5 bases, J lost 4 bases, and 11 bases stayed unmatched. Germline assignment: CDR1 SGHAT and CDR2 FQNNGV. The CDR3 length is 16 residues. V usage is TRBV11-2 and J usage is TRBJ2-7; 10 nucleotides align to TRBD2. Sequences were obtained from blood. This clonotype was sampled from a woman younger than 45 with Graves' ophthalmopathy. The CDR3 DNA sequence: TGTGCCAGCAGCGCCCGGAGTAGCGGGGGGTCGTACGAGCAGTACTTC. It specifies CASSARSSGGSYEQYF.